A single sample gave rise to the 20 T cell receptor beta chains below, sequenced in a study of OX40 agonist ivuxolimab in advanced cancers. The table came from immunoSEQ multiplex PCR; TCRdb's copy has only in-frame clones and leaves some out. The sample includes tens of thousands of clones, around nine tenths of them seen just once. Specimen: CD4+ or CD8+ T cells sorted from blood, collected in a trial of the OX40 agonist ivuxolimab. These receptors were taken from an adult with an advanced solid tumor such as melanoma, head and neck, liver or kidney cancer.

The chain combines TRBV7-2 with TRBJ2-7; D gene unclear. The CDR3 length is 13 residues. Between the trimmed V and J ends, which lost 3 bases and 2 bases, there was a span of 8 bases. Germline values: CDR1 SGHTA, CDR2 FQGNSA. As DNA, the CDR3 is TGTGCCAGCAGCTTTGGGCTTACCTACGAGCAGTACTTC. Protein product: CASSFGLTYEQYF.

Only a few counts were recorded for this clone. This chain links TRBV9 with TRBJ1-2; no reliable D call. From germline, CDR1 is SGDLS and CDR2 YYNGEE. The CDR3 is 15 residues long. V gave up 3 bases and J gave up 3 bases, with 15 bases separating them. CDR3 sequence: CASSGVFFPDYGYTF. The DNA for the CDR3 is TGTGCCAGCAGCGGTGTCTTCTTCCCTGACTATGGCTACACCTTC. The variable domain in full, completed from reference TRBV9 and TRBJ1-2, reads DSGVTQTPKHLITATGQRVTLRCSPRSGDLSVYWYQQSLDQGLQFLIQYYNGEERAKGNILERFSAQQFPDLHSELNLSSLELGDSALYFCASSGVFFPDYGYTFGSGTRLTVV.

A remark on this clone: Additional DNA sequences in this sample encode the identical CDR3. The gene calls are TRBV5-1 and TRBJ2-1, with unresolved D. Germline V CDR1 and CDR2: SGHRS, YFSETQ. V lost 0 bases, J lost 5 bases, and 12 bases lay in between. This CDR3 is 15 amino acids long. The CDR3 is CASSLVTRNHNEQFF. For the CDR3, the DNA is TGCGCCAGCAGCTTGGTGACCCGGAATCACAATGAGCAGTTCTTC.

The chain couples TRBV5-4 to TRBJ1-3; D remains ambiguous. Germline V CDR1 and CDR2: SGHNT, YYREEE (reference sequence). V lost 4 bases and J 0 bases, leaving 11 bases between the germline ends. The CDR3 has 15 residues. The CDR3 DNA reads TGTGCCAGCAGCCTAGACCCAGACTCTGGAAACACCATATATTTT. This translates into CASSLDPDSGNTIYF.

V gene TRBV7-2 combines with J gene TRBJ2-5; TRBD2 might be the D (6 bases). The CDR3 is 16 residues long. V lost 3 bases and J lost 5, with 19 bases in between. Germline V gene data show CDR1 as SGHTA and CDR2 as FQGNSA. The CDR3 bases are TGTGCCAGCAGCTTTGAAACGGGACTCGCGGGGGAGACCCAGTACTTC. Amino acid sequence: CASSFETGLAGETQYF.

V and J are TRBV10-3 and TRBJ1-2, with D maybe TRBD1 (5 bases). Germline assignment: CDR1 ENHRY and CDR2 SYGVKD. CDR3 length equals 13 residues. The V and J ends lost 10 bases and 3 bases respectively, with 15 bases between them. The CDR3 protein is CASRVGGDYGYTF. The CDR3 DNA sequence: TGTGCCAGCAGAGTCGGGGGGGACTATGGCTACACCTTC.

This clone was found once. The rearrangement uses TRBV7-2 and TRBJ1-5; D uncertain. CDR1 is SGHTA and CDR2 is FQGNSA in the germline V gene. V lost 1 base to trimming and J lost 0 bases, with 1 base between them. The CDR3 is 13 residues long. The CDR3 region is CASSLDSNQPQHF. CDR3 nucleotides: TGTGCCAGCAGCTTAGATAGCAATCAGCCCCAGCATTTT.

The chain links TRBV2 to TRBJ2-1, with D perhaps assigned TRBD1 or TRBD2 (6 bases each). Germline values: CDR1 SNHLY, CDR2 FYNNEI. V lost 6 bases, J lost 12 bases, and 15 bases lay in between. The CDR3 has 12 amino acids. The CDR3 DNA sequence: TGTGCCAGCAGGGGGGGCCCCGACTTGCAGTTCTTC. Encoded protein: CASRGGPDLQFF. Based on the CDR3 plus reference TRBV2 and TRBJ2-1, the full variable domain is EPEVTQTPSHQVTQMGQEVILRCVPISNHLYFYWYRQILGQKVEFLVSFYNNEISEKSEIFDDQFSVERPDGSNFTLKIRSTKLEDSAMYFCASRGGPDLQFFGPGTRLTVL.

V is TRBV4-1 and J is TRBJ2-2; TRBD1 agrees at 12 bases. J was trimmed by 7 bases and V by 3 bases; bases with no gene match: 3. CDR1 is MGHRA, CDR2 YSYEKL, per germline. CDR3 length equals 15 residues. For the CDR3, the DNA is TGCGCCAGCAGCCAGGGACAGGGGGCCGGCGGGGAGCTGTTTTTT. It is translated as CASSQGQGAGGELFF.

This chain uses TRBV28 with TRBJ2-3; 8 positions match TRBD2. The V gene's germline CDR1 is MDHEN and CDR2 SYDVKM. The junction had 1 base not matched to a gene; V was cut back by 7 bases and J by 1 base. The CDR3 consists of 13 residues. Here the CDR3 reads CASKTSGTDTQYF. The CDR3 coding sequence is TGTGCCAGCAAGACTAGCGGCACAGATACGCAGTATTTT.

The V gene is TRBV7-6, the J gene TRBJ2-3; 9 nucleotides line up with TRBD1. The V segment lost 2 bases and the J segment 2 bases; nucleotides outside the gene matches: 17. Germline V gene lookup returns CDR1 SGHVS and CDR2 FNYEAQ. This CDR3 comprises 20 residues. In DNA form, the CDR3 reads TGTGCCAGCAGCTTAAAACAACCTAACCGGGACAGGGCAAACACAGATACGCAGTATTTT. It encodes CASSLKQPNRDRANTDTQYF.

The chain uses TRBV5-5 and TRBJ2-3; 9 bases are shared with TRBD2. This CDR3 region has 15 residues. V trimming: 0 bases; J trimming: 1 base; junction bases outside the gene matches: 0. Germline V gene sequence: CDR1 SGHKS, CDR2 YYEKEE (reference sequence). This CDR3 reads CASSLVAGGTDTQYF. DNA for the CDR3: TGTGCCAGCAGCTTGGTAGCGGGAGGCACAGATACGCAGTATTTT. Drawing the rest from reference TRBV5-5 and TRBJ2-3, the complete variable domain is DAGVTQSPTHLIKTRGQQVTLRCSPISGHKSVSWYQQVLGQGPQFIFQYYEKEERGRGNFPDRFSARQFPNYSSELNVNALLLGDSALYLCASSLVAGGTDTQYFGPGTRLTVL.

V gene TRBV4-1 combines with J gene TRBJ2-1; D gene unclear. Germline V lookup: CDR1 MGHRA, CDR2 YSYEKL. The CDR3 is 16 residues long. V lost 3 bases, J lost 0 bases, and 12 bases lay in between. The CDR3 DNA reads TGCGCCAGCAGCCAGCAGCATTCGAGCTCCTACAATGAGCAGTTCTTC. This translates into CASSQQHSSSYNEQFF.

The chain combines TRBV6-1 with TRBJ1-2; D is unclear. V lost 8 bases and J lost 6, with 22 bases in between. The CDR3 runs 15 residues. Germline assignment: CDR1 MNHNS and CDR2 SASEGT. Written as DNA, the CDR3 is TGTGCCAGCCGATCTTTCAACATGATGATGAATGGCTACACCTTC. Amino acids: CASRSFNMMMNGYTF.

V usage is TRBV5-4 and J usage is TRBJ2-3; D is unclear. This CDR3 comprises 12 residues. Deletions cut 2 bases from V and 1 base from J, with 2 bases between. The V gene's germline CDR1 is SGHNT and CDR2 YYREEE (reference sequence). The CDR3 is CASSFGTDTQYF. DNA of the CDR3: TGTGCCAGCAGCTTTGGCACAGATACGCAGTATTTT.

The J gene is TRBJ2-4, the V gene TRBV5-5; the D is unclear. Germline CDR1 SGHKS, CDR2 YYEKEE (reference sequence). The CDR3 sequence is 14 residues long. The V and J ends lost 1 base and 2 bases respectively, with 7 bases between them. DNA for the CDR3: TGTGCCAGCAGCTTGAGGGTATCCAAAAACATTCAGTACTTC. Protein product: CASSLRVSKNIQYF.

This chain uses TRBV11-1 with TRBJ2-2, with 8 nucleotides matching TRBD1. The CDR3 sequence is 16 residues long. V lost 6 bases to trimming and J lost 1 base; unmatched junction nucleotides: 7. CDR1 is SGHAT and CDR2 is FQDESV in the germline V gene (reference sequence). The DNA of the CDR3 is TGTGCCAGCAGAGTACCCGGGACAGGGAACACCGGGGAGCTGTTTTTT. Translation: CASRVPGTGNTGELFF.

The chain employs TRBV5-6 and TRBJ1-2, with D unclear. V lost 3 bases to trimming and J lost 13 bases, with 13 bases between them. The CDR3 extends over 11 amino acids. Germline lookup yields CDR1 SGHDT and CDR2 YYEEEE. This CDR3 reads CASSSNMDSTF. The CDR3 nucleotides read TGTGCCAGCAGCTCTAACATGGATAGCACCTTC.

The chain links TRBV18 to TRBJ1-1; D remains ambiguous. The germline V gene encodes CDR1 KGHSH and CDR2 LQKENI. Trimming removed 2 bases at V and 1 base at J, with 8 bases between. The CDR3 is made up of 14 amino acids. The CDR3 reads CASSPGPENTEAFF. The CDR3 region has the DNA TGTGCCAGCTCACCAGGTCCAGAGAACACTGAAGCTTTCTTT. Full variable domain (missing parts from reference TRBV18 and TRBJ1-1): NAGVMQNPRHLVRRRGQEARLRCSPMKGHSHVYWYRQLPEEGLKFMVYLQKENIIDESGMPKERFSAEFPKEGPSILRIQQVVRGDSAAYFCASSPGPENTEAFFGQGTRLTVV.

V is TRBV5-6 and J is TRBJ2-1; no definite D call. Germline V gives CDR1 SGHDT, CDR2 YYEEEE. The V end was cut by 2 bases, the J end by 6 bases, with 3 bases between. The CDR3 covers 11 residues. CDR3 bases: TGTGCCAGCAGCTTCCGCAATGAGCAGTTCTTC. Its protein product is CASSFRNEQFF.